Listed here are 21 T cell receptor beta chains from one sample, sequenced in a study of memory CD4+ T cells and cytomegalovirus serostatus. The sort gate was single viable CD3+CD4+CD8-CD45RO+ cells for memory CD4+ T cells. Produced via immunoSEQ multiplex PCR; TCRdb's table is partial and in-frame only. The sample lists roughly 50,000 clones, roughly 78% occurring once. Sequencing was done on a sample of memory CD4+ T cells from blood. The receptors originated from an adult in good health and CMV-seronegative.

The gene calls are TRBV6-1 and TRBJ1-3; tentative D call: TRBD1 (5 bases). Germline values: CDR1 MNHNS, CDR2 SASEGT. This CDR3 contains 13 residues. V lost 4 bases and J lost 3, with 7 bases in between. The CDR3 reads CASSGTFGNTIYF. For the CDR3, the DNA is TGTGCCAGCAGTGGGACATTTGGAAACACCATATATTTT.

The sample holds one count of this clone. CDR3 amino acids: CASSSYMNTEAFF. CDR3 sequence (DNA): TGCGCCAGCAGCAGCTATATGAACACTGAAGCTTTCTTT. The chain couples TRBV5-1 to TRBJ1-1; D not certain. The V end lost 4 bases, the J end lost 0 bases, and 7 bases lay between the germline ends. The CDR3 loop spans 13 amino acids. Germline V gene sequence: CDR1 SGHRS, CDR2 YFSETQ.

The rearrangement joins TRBV5-1 to TRBJ2-3; D is possibly TRBD1 (5 bases). Trimming shortened V by 0 bases and J by 4 bases, and 12 bases separated the two germline ends. Germline V lookup: CDR1 SGHRS, CDR2 YFSETQ. This CDR3 is 15 amino acids long. The CDR3 spells CASSLDTGRADTQYF. The CDR3 nucleotides are TGCGCCAGCAGCTTGGATACAGGTCGAGCAGATACGCAGTATTTT.

In this sample, this clone turned up once. The chain uses TRBV11-2 and TRBJ1-2; TRBD1 matches at 9 bases. V gave up 5 bases and J gave up 4 bases; unmatched junction bases: 5. CDR3 length: 14 amino acids. Germline V gives CDR1 SGHAT, CDR2 FQNNGV. The CDR3 sequence is CASSPGQGTYGYTF. The CDR3 DNA reads as TGTGCCAGCAGCCCTGGACAGGGGACCTATGGCTACACCTTC.

Here the CDR3 DNA reads TGCAGCGTTGGATCCGGGACAGGGAAAGGCTACACCTTC. Translation: CSVGSGTGKGYTF. This rearrangement joins TRBV29-1 to TRBJ1-2; 9 bases match TRBD1. Germline assignment: CDR1 SQVTM and CDR2 ANQGSEA. This CDR3 region has 13 residues. With 4 bases clipped from V and 8 bases from J, the junction kept 8 bases outside the gene matches.

V gene TRBV19 combines with J gene TRBJ1-5, with 7 bases identical to TRBD1. V lost 6 bases and J lost 0; bases outside the gene matches: 14. Germline CDR1 reads LNHDA; CDR2 reads SQIVND (reference sequence). The CDR3 contains 18 residues. CDR3 loop: CASSPPPTGAYSNQPQHF. CDR3 in DNA: TGTGCCAGTAGCCCACCTCCCACAGGGGCGTATAGCAATCAGCCCCAGCATTTT.

V is TRBV6-5 and J is TRBJ1-2; D not resolved. This CDR3 region has 13 residues. Trimming removed 0 bases from V and 8 bases from J, with 10 bases in between. Germline CDR1 MNHEY, CDR2 SVGAGI. The CDR3 loop is CASSYSTRWGYTF. CDR3 nucleotide sequence: TGTGCCAGCAGTTACTCGACCCGCTGGGGCTACACCTTC.

The CDR3 coding sequence is TGTGCCAGTAGTATAGATCTTCGGGGCAGGGGCGAGCAGTACTTC. Protein: CASSIDLRGRGEQYF. V is TRBV19 and J is TRBJ2-7, with D possibly matching TRBD1 (6 bases). Looked up from germline, CDR1 is LNHDA and CDR2 is SQIVND (reference sequence). The V end lost 0 bases, the J end lost 6 bases, and 15 bases lay between the germline ends. The CDR3 extends over 15 amino acids. The complete variable domain, with remaining parts taken from reference TRBV19 and TRBJ2-7, reads DGGITQSPKYLFRKEGQNVTLSCEQNLNHDAMYWYRQDPGQGLRLIYYSQIVNDFQKGDIAEGYSVSREKKESFPLTVTSAQKNPTAFYLCASSIDLRGRGEQYFGPGTRLTVT.

This chain joins TRBV6-6 and TRBJ2-1; maybe TRBD2 (6 bases). Germline V gene lookup returns CDR1 MNHNY and CDR2 SVGAGI (reference sequence). The CDR3 loop spans 15 amino acids. V was shortened by 3 bases and J by 8 bases, with 17 bases between the two germline ends. This chain's CDR3 is CASSYSGTPNHEQFF. In nucleotides, the CDR3 is TGTGCCAGCAGTTATTCCGGGACTCCTAACCATGAGCAGTTCTTC.

The V call is TRBV4-1, the J call TRBJ1-1; D not certain. Germline V gives CDR1 MGHRA, CDR2 YSYEKL. The ends were cut back, 1 base at V and 2 bases at J, with 14 bases in the middle. CDR3 length equals 16 residues. The CDR3 region is CASSQGGRVVNTEAFF. Here the CDR3 DNA reads TGCGCCAGCAGCCAAGGTGGGCGCGTAGTTAACACTGAAGCTTTCTTT.

The chain employs TRBV18 and TRBJ1-2; no clear D gene. V lost 2 bases and J 4 bases, leaving 14 bases between the germline ends. From germline, CDR1 is KGHSH and CDR2 LQKENI. The CDR3 spans 15 residues. In DNA form, the CDR3 reads TGTGCCAGCTCACCAGGGATGGTTTTGTCCTATGGCTACACCTTC. It is translated as CASSPGMVLSYGYTF.

The chain links TRBV6-6 to TRBJ1-1; D might be TRBD1 (5 bases). Germline V gene data show CDR1 as MNHNY and CDR2 as SVGAGI (reference sequence). There are 13 residues in the CDR3. V was clipped by 6 bases and J by 10 bases, with 18 bases between them. The CDR3 DNA follows: TGTGCCAGCAGGGGAGGGACCCTCCGCGCAGCTTTCTTT. It translates to CASRGGTLRAAFF.

The chain recombines TRBV5-1 with TRBJ2-5; 10 bases fit TRBD2. Germline V gives CDR1 SGHRS, CDR2 YFSETQ. The CDR3 is 15 residues long. With 5 bases clipped from V and 0 bases from J, the junction kept 4 bases outside the gene matches. The CDR3 loop is CASRRLAGYQETQYF. The CDR3 DNA sequence: TGCGCCAGCAGACGACTAGCGGGTTACCAAGAGACCCAGTACTTC.

The chain recombines TRBV5-4 with TRBJ1-3; D gene unclear. The CDR3 loop spans 14 amino acids. Germline values: CDR1 SGHNT, CDR2 YYREEE (reference sequence). The germline V and J ends were trimmed by 1 base and 4 bases, with 9 bases remaining between them. CDR3 sequence reads: CASSLPGTGNTIYF. The CDR3 nucleotides read TGTGCCAGCAGCTTGCCAGGAACGGGAAACACCATATATTTT.

This clone is classed as medium-sized. The rearrangement links TRBV6-5 to TRBJ1-6, with D maybe TRBD1 (6 bases). Germline loops: CDR1 MNHEY, CDR2 SVGAGI. Trimming pared 3 bases from V and 7 bases from J, leaving 13 bases between. There are 15 residues in the CDR3. The CDR3 region has the DNA TGTGCCAGCAGTTATGAAGGGGGAGGGAATTCACCCCTCCACTTT. Protein: CASSYEGGGNSPLHF.

This CDR3 reads CASSLSAALAKNIQYF. DNA for the CDR3: TGTGCCAGCAGCTTATCTGCAGCCCTAGCCAAAAACATTCAGTACTTC. This chain connects TRBV11-2 to TRBJ2-4, with D unclear. Trimming pared 2 bases from V and 0 bases from J, leaving 11 bases between. There are 16 residues in the CDR3. The V gene's germline CDR1 is SGHAT and CDR2 FQNNGV. The full variable domain, completed using reference TRBV11-2 and TRBJ2-4, is EAGVAQSPRYKIIEKRQSVAFWCNPISGHATLYWYQQILGQGPKLLIQFQNNGVVDDSQLPKDRFSAERLKGVDSTLKIQPAKLEDSAVYLCASSLSAALAKNIQYFGAGTRLSVL.

Written as DNA, the CDR3 is TGTGCCAGCAGCTTGACCGGGCAAAAAAACATTCAGTACTTC. This codes for CASSLTGQKNIQYF. The chain recombines TRBV6-6 with TRBJ2-4; D is unclear. Trimming left V 6 bases short and J 4 bases short, with 13 bases between. The CDR3 runs to 14 residues. Germline CDR1 is MNHNY and CDR2 is SVGAGI (reference sequence).

The chain couples TRBV5-1 to TRBJ2-5; TRBD2 matches at 8 bases. This CDR3 region has 13 residues. Germline CDR1 is SGHRS and CDR2 is YFSETQ. The J segment lost 5 bases and the V segment lost 5 bases, leaving 5 bases of the junction unmatched. The CDR3 DNA sequence: TGCGCCAGCAGGTCGGGGGGGCCCGAGACCCAGTACTTC. It is translated as CASRSGGPETQYF.

The chain recombines TRBV27 with TRBJ2-7, with D possibly called TRBD1 or TRBD2 (5 bases each). Germline V gives CDR1 MNHEY, CDR2 SMNVEV (reference sequence). The V and J ends lost 7 bases and 5 bases respectively, with 18 bases between them. CDR3 length equals 14 residues. CDR3 in DNA: TGTGCCAGCAAACCGAGGGGCGCGGTCGACGAGCAGTACTTC. Amino acid sequence: CASKPRGAVDEQYF.

This clone was counted a few times. V usage is TRBV6-5 and J usage is TRBJ2-7; D may be TRBD1 (6 bases). With 2 bases removed from V and 0 bases from J, the gap between germline ends came to 11 bases. The length of the CDR3 is 15 residues. Germline V lookup: CDR1 MNHEY, CDR2 SVGAGI. The CDR3 nucleotides read TGTGCCAGCAGTTACACCCAGGGGCCCTCCTACGAGCAGTACTTC. It is translated as CASSYTQGPSYEQYF.

The V and J genes are TRBV5-1 and TRBJ1-5, with D uncertain. Germline V gene data show CDR1 as SGHRS and CDR2 as YFSETQ. The V and J ends lost 0 bases and 0 bases respectively, with 7 bases between them. The CDR3 loop spans 15 amino acids. CDR3 region: CASSLVADSNQPQHF. DNA for the CDR3: TGCGCCAGCAGCTTGGTAGCGGATAGCAATCAGCCCCAGCATTTT.